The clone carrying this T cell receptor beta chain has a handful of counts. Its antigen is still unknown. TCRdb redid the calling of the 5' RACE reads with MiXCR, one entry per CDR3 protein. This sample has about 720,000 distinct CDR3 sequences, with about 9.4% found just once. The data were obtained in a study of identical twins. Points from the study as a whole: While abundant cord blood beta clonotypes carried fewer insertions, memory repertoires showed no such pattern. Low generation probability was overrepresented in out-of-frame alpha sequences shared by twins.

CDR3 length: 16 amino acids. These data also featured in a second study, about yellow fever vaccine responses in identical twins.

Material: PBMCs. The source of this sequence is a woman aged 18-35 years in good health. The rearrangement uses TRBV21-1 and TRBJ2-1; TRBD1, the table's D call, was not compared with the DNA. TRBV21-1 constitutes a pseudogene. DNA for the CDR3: TGTGCCAGCAGCCCCCCCTGTTGCTTACAATGGAATGAGCAGTTCTTC. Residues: CASSPPCCLQWNEQFF.